The 19 T cell receptor beta chains reported below all come from one sample, sequenced in a study of blood T cell repertoires in COVID-19. Method: immunoSEQ multiplex PCR; TCRdb's copy keeps in-frame clones and lacks some. The sample has about 130,000 clones, around 80% seen once; the top ten hold 1.9%. Sequencing used peripheral blood. These receptors were obtained from a man between 65 and 85 years old with acute or convalescent COVID-19.

This sequence joins TRBV7-5 and TRBJ1-4. TRBV7-5 has pseudogene status. The CDR3 covers 17 residues. The CDR3 sequence is CARSLGDPTRTNEKLFF. The CDR3 nucleotides read TGTGCCAGAAGCCTCGGAGACCCCACCAGAACTAATGAAAAACTGTTTTTT.

The V call is TRBV5-1, the J call TRBJ2-7, with 9 positions matching TRBD1. Germline V gene lookup returns CDR1 SGHRS and CDR2 YFSETQ. The CDR3 consists of 14 residues. V was clipped by 0 bases and J by 7 bases; unmatched bases: 5. The CDR3 region has the DNA TGCGCCAGCAGCTTGGGGACAGGGGAAGCGGAGCAGTACTTC. Protein: CASSLGTGEAEQYF.

This chain uses TRBV6-5 with TRBJ1-5; D is uncertain. Germline CDR1 is MNHEY and CDR2 is SVGAGI. The CDR3 sequence is 15 residues long. The V gene lost 11 bases and the J gene lost 0 bases, with 17 bases spanning the gap. As DNA, the CDR3 is TGTGCCTCTCACCTCGGGATTTATAGCAATCAGCCCCAGCATTTT. This sequence encodes CASHLGIYSNQPQHF.

This clone was counted a few times. CDR3: CASSGHGTDKETQYF. CDR3 DNA: TGTGCCAGCAGCGGCCATGGAACCGACAAAGAGACCCAGTACTTC. The chain uses TRBV3-1 (or the pseudogene TRBV3-2) and TRBJ2-5; D is unclear. This CDR3 has 15 residues. V was pared by 5 bases and J by 3 bases, with 16 bases between. Germline V gene sequence: CDR1 LGHDT, CDR2 YNNKEL (reference sequence).

The chain couples TRBV19 to TRBJ1-5; D is unclear. V was shortened by 4 bases and J by 6 bases, with 10 bases between the two germline ends. This CDR3 region has 13 residues. Germline CDR1 LNHDA, CDR2 SQIVND (reference sequence). The CDR3 loop reads CASSTSPSQPQHF. CDR3 DNA sequence: TGTGCCAGTAGTACGTCCCCGTCTCAGCCCCAGCATTTT.

This rearrangement joins TRBV5-1 to TRBJ1-1; 8 bases map to TRBD1. There are 15 residues in the CDR3. The trim removed 0 bases at V and 7 bases at J, leaving 8 bases unmatched. CDR1 and CDR2 (germline): SGHRS, YFSETQ. The CDR3 loop is CASSLVQGVRLEAFF. The CDR3 region has the DNA TGCGCCAGCAGCTTGGTACAGGGGGTCAGACTTGAAGCTTTCTTT.

The rearrangement uses TRBV19 and TRBJ2-5, with TRBD2 identical over 9 bases. Germline assignment: CDR1 LNHDA and CDR2 SQIVND (reference sequence). The CDR3 is 15 residues long. Trimming at V came to 10 bases and at J to 1 base, leaving 10 bases not matched to a gene. For the CDR3, the DNA is TGTGCCACCTCGCGGGGGGGGGAACTCCAAGAGACCCAGTACTTC. This sequence encodes CATSRGGELQETQYF.

The chain joins TRBV5-1 to TRBJ2-1, with D possibly TRBD1 on 5 matching bases. This CDR3 has 14 residues. V lost 4 bases, J lost 6 bases, and 14 bases lay in between. CDR1 and CDR2 from the germline V gene are SGHRS and YFSETQ. CDR3 loop: CASSTRSDSNEQFF. CDR3 DNA: TGCGCCAGCAGCACTCGGTCCGACAGCAATGAGCAGTTCTTC.

The V call is TRBV28, the J call TRBJ1-5; D not certain. Germline loops: CDR1 MDHEN, CDR2 SYDVKM. V lost 7 bases to trimming and J lost 1 base, with 8 bases between them. The CDR3 runs to 13 residues. Written as DNA, the CDR3 is TGTGCCAGCACCTGGCGGAGCAATCAGCCCCAGCATTTT. It encodes CASTWRSNQPQHF.

The genes are TRBV21-1 and TRBJ1-2. TRBV21-1 is a pseudogene locus. CDR3 length: 23 residues. This CDR3 reads CASSKDRGEPHPGVLNGNYGYTF. Written as DNA, the CDR3 is TGTGCCAGCAGCAAAGATCGCGGGGAGCCCCATCCAGGTGTGTTAAATGGGAACTATGGCTACACCTTC.

The CDR3 DNA sequence: TGTGCCTGGGAGCAGGGGCTGTGGGGTCACACTGAAGCTTTCTTT. Translating gives CAWEQGLWGHTEAFF. J is TRBJ1-1 and V is TRBV30; D is possibly TRBD1 (6 bases). This CDR3 region has 15 residues. Germline V gene data show CDR1 as GTSNPN and CDR2 as SVGIG (reference sequence). The V gene lost 5 bases and the J gene lost 3 bases, with 19 bases spanning the gap.

The V gene is TRBV2, the J gene TRBJ1-6, with TRBD1 matching 8 bases. The CDR3 is made up of 14 amino acids. CDR1 and CDR2 (germline): SNHLY, FYNNEI. V gave up 7 bases and J gave up 9 bases; unmatched junction bases: 8. CDR3 in DNA: TGTGCCAGCAACTCAGGACAGGGAAGTTCACCCCTCCACTTT. As protein: CASNSGQGSSPLHF.

The chain is built from TRBV6-2 or TRBV6-3 and TRBJ2-7, with 7 positions matching TRBD1. Looked up from germline, CDR1 is MNHEY and CDR2 is SVGEGT. The trim removed 5 bases at V and 0 bases at J, leaving 13 bases unmatched. This CDR3 spans 17 amino acids. The CDR3 here is CASSHPPGTAYSYEQYF. CDR3 coding DNA: TGTGCCAGCAGTCACCCGCCCGGGACAGCTTACTCCTACGAGCAGTACTTC.

V is TRBV10-2 and J is TRBJ2-3; 10 bases align to TRBD2. Trimming at V came to 5 bases and at J to 2 bases, leaving 4 bases not matched to a gene. The germline gives CDR1 WSHSY, CDR2 SAAADI. This CDR3 contains 15 residues. The CDR3 reads CASSKSGGDTDTQYF. The CDR3 region has the DNA TGCGCCAGCAGTAAAAGCGGGGGGGACACAGATACGCAGTATTTT.

The chain employs TRBV5-1 and TRBJ2-2, with TRBD1 identical over 9 bases. CDR1 and CDR2 from the germline V gene are SGHRS and YFSETQ. Trimming removed 8 bases from V and 5 bases from J; junction bases left unmatched: 10. This CDR3 has 15 residues. In DNA form, the CDR3 reads TGCGCCAGTTACCGGGACAGGGTTGGGACCGGGGAGCTGTTTTTT. Protein sequence: CASYRDRVGTGELFF.

The chain has TRBV19 and TRBJ1-2, with D possibly matching TRBD1 (6 bases). Between the trimmed V and J ends, which lost 5 bases and 5 bases, there was a span of 15 bases. Germline CDR1 reads LNHDA; CDR2 reads SQIVND (reference sequence). This CDR3 has 14 residues. CDR3 sequence: CASSSQQGSYGYTF. The CDR3 DNA reads TGTGCCAGTAGTTCGCAACAGGGAAGTTATGGCTACACCTTC.

J is TRBJ1-5 and V is TRBV2; TRBD1 aligns across 8 bases. This CDR3 comprises 14 residues. The V segment lost 6 bases and the J segment 4 bases; nucleotides outside the gene matches: 5. Germline CDR1 reads SNHLY; CDR2 reads FYNNEI. This chain's CDR3 is CASRDRVSNQPQHF. The CDR3 coding sequence is TGTGCCAGCAGGGACAGGGTTAGTAATCAGCCCCAGCATTTT.

The rearrangement links TRBV5-4 to TRBJ2-2, with TRBD2 as a possible D gene (6 bases). Germline CDR1 and CDR2: SGHNT and YYREEE (reference sequence). This CDR3 region has 15 residues. Trimming cost V 4 bases and J 4 bases, with 14 bases left between them. CDR3 protein: CASSPWRAGTGELFF. For the CDR3, the DNA is TGTGCCAGCAGCCCCTGGAGGGCGGGCACCGGGGAGCTGTTTTTT.

The rearrangement links TRBV9 to TRBJ1-4, with 8 bases identical to TRBD1. The trim removed 4 bases at V and 3 bases at J, leaving 5 bases unmatched. This CDR3 region has 15 residues. Germline V gives CDR1 SGDLS, CDR2 YYNGEE. In DNA form, the CDR3 reads TGTGCCAGCAGCCCCCGGACAGGGTCTAATGAAAAACTGTTTTTT. Translated: CASSPRTGSNEKLFF.